This TCR beta chain stems from a study of cytomegalovirus exposure and HLA in healthy donors. This PCR relied on a set of 60 Vbeta primers and 13 Jbeta primers. Method: immunoSEQ multiplex PCR; TCRdb's copy keeps in-frame clones and lacks some. The data contain some 150,000 clones, about four fifths of them singletons. With 0 bases removed from V and 4 bases from J, the gap between germline ends came to 12 bases. Germline CDR1 reads GTSNPN; CDR2 reads SVGIG (reference sequence). This CDR3 has 14 residues. This clone was picked up one time. The source of this sequence is a man aged 45-65 years in good health and CMV-seropositive. The sequenced sample consisted of PBMCs. The chain carries TRBV30 and TRBJ2-5, with a possible D match to TRBD2 (5 bases). CDR3 nucleotide sequence: TGTGCCTGGAGTGTAGGTACGGGGAGAGAGACCCAGTACTTC. Protein: CAWSVGTGRETQYF.